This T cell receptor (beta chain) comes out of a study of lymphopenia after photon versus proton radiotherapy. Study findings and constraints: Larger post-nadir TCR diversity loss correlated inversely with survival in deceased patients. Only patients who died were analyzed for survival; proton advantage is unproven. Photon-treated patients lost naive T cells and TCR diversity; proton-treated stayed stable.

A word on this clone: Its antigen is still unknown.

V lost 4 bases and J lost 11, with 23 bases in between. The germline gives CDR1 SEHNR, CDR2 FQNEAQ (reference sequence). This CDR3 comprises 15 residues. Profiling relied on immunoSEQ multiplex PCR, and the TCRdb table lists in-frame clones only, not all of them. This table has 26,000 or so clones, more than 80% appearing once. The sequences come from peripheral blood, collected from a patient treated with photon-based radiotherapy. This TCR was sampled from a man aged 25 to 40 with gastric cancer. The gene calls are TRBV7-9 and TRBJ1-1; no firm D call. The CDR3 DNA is TGTGCCAGCAGCTCCCAAAATACTTGGGGTGAGGAGGCTTTCTTT. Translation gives CASSSQNTWGEEAFF.